The rows below give T cell receptor beta chains drawn from one sample of a study of shared clonotypes between healthy human individuals. Assay: immunoSEQ multiplex PCR; the TCRdb copy retains only in-frame clones and omits some. This repertoire shows about 2.4 million clones, roughly 93% found once; its top ten account for 0.36%. The specimen was naive CD4+ T cells from PBMCs. The source is a man between 18 and 29 years old in good health. Some clones in this sample may be carry-over from other donors' samples. The CDR3 runs from the conserved cysteine through the conserved F or W. The order of the fields is J gene, V gene, CDR3 protein.

j_call: TRBJ2-7; v_call: TRBV28; cdr3_aa: CASSGPNPYEQYF
j_call: TRBJ2-1; v_call: TRBV6-1; cdr3_aa: CASSELPNSADEQFF
j_call: TRBJ2-2; v_call: TRBV28; cdr3_aa: CASTGSWDTGELFF
j_call: TRBJ2-3; v_call: TRBV5-4; cdr3_aa: CASSQRTGTDTQYF
j_call: TRBJ1-1; v_call: TRBV18; cdr3_aa: CASSPGGEPEAFF
j_call: TRBJ2-7; v_call: TRBV6-5; cdr3_aa: CASRTGAIYEQYF
j_call: TRBJ2-2; v_call: TRBV5-1; cdr3_aa: CASSNWRANTGELFF
j_call: TRBJ2-7; v_call: TRBV10-3; cdr3_aa: CAISERLAGKDEQYF
j_call: TRBJ2-3; v_call: TRBV29-1; cdr3_aa: CSLEGGNSDTQYF
j_call: TRBJ1-4; v_call: TRBV7-8; cdr3_aa: CASSLGTGALRRNEKLFF
j_call: TRBJ2-4; v_call: TRBV5-1; cdr3_aa: CASSIGQRITKNIQYF
j_call: TRBJ2-1; v_call: TRBV19; cdr3_aa: CASRLAGARNEQFF
j_call: TRBJ2-3; v_call: TRBV6-5; cdr3_aa: CASSSARLAGAVRQYF
j_call: TRBJ2-1; v_call: TRBV4-1; cdr3_aa: CASSQMAQGLNEQFF
j_call: NA; v_call: TRBV30; cdr3_aa: CAWSRPSGNYYSYEQYF
j_call: TRBJ1-2; v_call: TRBV5-1; cdr3_aa: CACSSGPNYGYTF
j_call: TRBJ2-7; v_call: TRBV5-4; cdr3_aa: CASSPSGQGSYEQYF
j_call: TRBJ2-3; v_call: TRBV5-4; cdr3_aa: CASVPGGGADTQYF
j_call: TRBJ2-3; v_call: TRBV5-1; cdr3_aa: CASSLAWQTGDTQYF
j_call: TRBJ1-3; v_call: TRBV7-9; cdr3_aa: CASSLAQERNTIYF